This T cell receptor (beta chain) came from a study of a mutant IDH1 vaccine in newly diagnosed glioma. Background on the study: Vaccines were first given 4-6 weeks after radiotherapy alone, or with temozolomide cycles. The treated group averaged around 40 years old and was around 60% male, approximately 40% female. Beforehand, treatment had been radiotherapy, temozolomide, or both; the majority received both.

This clone was counted between two and nine times. Its antigen is not identified. Time point reported: week 11, during vaccination. In every dose of vaccine, 300 ug of mutant IDH1 20-mer peptide was given alongside topical imiquimod. TCRdb keeps only in-frame clones here, not all; method: immunoSEQ multiplex PCR. In the table there are about 60,000 clones, approximately 84% of which are singletons. From germline, CDR1 is SGDLS and CDR2 YYNGEE. The trim removed 4 bases at V and 0 bases at J, leaving 2 bases unmatched. The CDR3 covers 14 residues. The chain links TRBV9 to TRBJ1-1, with 8 bases aligning to TRBD1. The sequence was obtained from a woman aged 45-60 years with glioma. The sample consisted of PBMCs, taken from a glioma patient whose treatment included an IDH1 peptide vaccine. The CDR3 DNA sequence: TGTGCCAGCAGCCCGGACAGGGTGAACACTGAAGCTTTCTTT. This codes for CASSPDRVNTEAFF.